Following are 9 T cell receptor beta chains from one sample sequenced in a study of control samples from healthy donors and cancer patients. This table comes from immunoSEQ multiplex PCR, and its TCRdb copy is limited to in-frame clones, with some not included. The top ten clones hold roughly 8% of a sample with under 150,000 clones, roughly 90% of them seen once. The sequenced material came from PBMCs. These receptors were obtained from a man between 50 and 59 years old with head and neck cancer.

The CDR3 loop is CASSLEGQLYGYTF. CDR3 coding DNA: TGCGCCAGCAGCTTAGAGGGACAGTTGTATGGCTACACCTTC. The chain is built from TRBV5-1 and TRBJ1-2, with 7 bases that match TRBD1. J was trimmed by 5 bases and V by 2 bases; bases with no gene match: 6. This CDR3 is 14 amino acids long. CDR1 is SGHRS, CDR2 YFSETQ, per germline.

This clone has only one observation. This rearrangement joins TRBV5-5 to TRBJ2-1; 10 bases match TRBD2. Germline V gene data show CDR1 as SGHKS and CDR2 as YYEKEE (reference sequence). The V segment lost 2 bases and the J segment 4 bases; nucleotides outside the gene matches: 3. CDR3 length: 15 residues. The CDR3 nucleotides read TGTGCCAGCAGCTTCGGACTAGCGGAGTACAATGAGCAGTTCTTC. It encodes CASSFGLAEYNEQFF.

This sequence joins TRBV24-1 and TRBJ2-1; D remains unclear. The CDR3 extends over 11 amino acids. Germline CDR1 is KGHDR and CDR2 is SFDVKD. Trimming took off 2 bases at V and 10 bases at J, with 5 bases between the two ends. The CDR3 DNA reads TGTGCCACCAGTGATTACGAAGAGCAGTTCTTC. Encoded protein: CATSDYEEQFF.

This sequence joins TRBV14 and TRBJ1-5; 7 bases fit TRBD1. Trimming cost V 0 bases and J 3 bases; bases outside gene matches: 17. From germline, CDR1 is SGHDN and CDR2 FVKESK. This CDR3 region has 20 residues. The CDR3 nucleotides are TGTGCCAGCAGCCAAGAGGGGCTAGATACCGGGACAGCCGCCAATCAGCCCCAGCATTTT. It is translated as CASSQEGLDTGTAANQPQHF.

The chain has TRBV29-1 and TRBJ1-1; TRBD1 agrees at 9 bases. V lost 4 bases, J lost 5 bases, and 8 bases stayed unmatched. The CDR3 loop spans 14 amino acids. From germline, CDR1 is SQVTM and CDR2 ANQGSEA. As DNA, the CDR3 is TGCAGCGTTGTAGACAGGGGGTTGGGGACTGAAGCTTTCTTT. Protein product: CSVVDRGLGTEAFF.

The table lists this clone with a count of one. The gene calls are TRBV5-5 and TRBJ2-7; D is undetermined. This CDR3 spans 12 amino acids. V lost 2 bases and J 3 bases, leaving 6 bases between the germline ends. From germline, CDR1 is SGHKS and CDR2 YYEKEE (reference sequence). The CDR3 spells CASSFYSYEQYF. As DNA, the CDR3 is TGTGCCAGCAGCTTCTACAGCTACGAGCAGTACTTC.

The rearrangement links TRBV6-5 to TRBJ1-6, with D perhaps matching TRBD1 (6 bases). This CDR3 is built from 13 residues. Per the germline V gene, CDR1 is MNHEY and CDR2 is SVGAGI. V gave up 0 bases and J gave up 11 bases, with 8 bases separating them. CDR3 DNA: TGTGCCAGCAGTTACTCACAGGGTGCACCCCTCCACTTT. Residues: CASSYSQGAPLHF.

The rearrangement uses TRBV9 and TRBJ2-2; 7 bases agree with TRBD2. There are 16 residues in the CDR3. CDR1 is SGDLS and CDR2 is YYNGEE in the germline V gene. Trimming at V came to 4 bases and at J to 3 bases, leaving 9 bases not matched to a gene. This CDR3 is CASSLGLGRDTGELFF. Here the CDR3 DNA reads TGTGCCAGCAGCCTCGGACTAGGGCGGGACACCGGGGAGCTGTTTTTT.

This clone was picked up one time. The V gene is TRBV19, the J gene TRBJ1-1; TRBD1 is a possible D gene (5 bases). The germline CDR1 and CDR2 sequences are LNHDA and SQIVND (reference sequence). The V end was cut by 3 bases, the J end by 2 bases, with 13 bases between. This CDR3 comprises 15 residues. CDR3 protein: CASSIYSGTNTEAFF. CDR3 in DNA: TGTGCCAGTAGTATTTACTCCGGGACCAACACTGAAGCTTTCTTT. The whole variable domain, remainder taken from reference TRBV19 and TRBJ1-1, is DGGITQSPKYLFRKEGQNVTLSCEQNLNHDAMYWYRQDPGQGLRLIYYSQIVNDFQKGDIAEGYSVSREKKESFPLTVTSAQKNPTAFYLCASSIYSGTNTEAFFGQGTRLTVV.